Sequencing of this TCR beta chain was carried out in a study of CD4 T cells in relation to SARS-CoV-2 and coronaviruses. Sequenced by immunoSEQ multiplex PCR; TCRdb stores in-frame clones only, minus some. The sample has 25,000 to 30,000 clones, 70% to 80% seen once. The unexposed donors gave CD4+ T cells in about 2011-2018, prior to COVID-19. Isolation of CD4+ T cells took place after approximately 11 days in culture. The CDR3 consists of 12 residues. V gave up 6 bases and J gave up 6 bases; unmatched junction bases: 4. As to this clone: Its cognate antigen is unknown.

The gene calls are TRBV12-3 or TRBV12-4 and TRBJ2-7, with 8 bases matching TRBD1. The clonotype was recovered from a human donor in good health. Material for sequencing was CD4+ T cells from PBMCs, cultured in vitro. CDR3 nucleotide sequence: TGTGCCAGCAGCCCGGACAGGGTCGAGCAGTACTTC. Translating gives CASSPDRVEQYF.